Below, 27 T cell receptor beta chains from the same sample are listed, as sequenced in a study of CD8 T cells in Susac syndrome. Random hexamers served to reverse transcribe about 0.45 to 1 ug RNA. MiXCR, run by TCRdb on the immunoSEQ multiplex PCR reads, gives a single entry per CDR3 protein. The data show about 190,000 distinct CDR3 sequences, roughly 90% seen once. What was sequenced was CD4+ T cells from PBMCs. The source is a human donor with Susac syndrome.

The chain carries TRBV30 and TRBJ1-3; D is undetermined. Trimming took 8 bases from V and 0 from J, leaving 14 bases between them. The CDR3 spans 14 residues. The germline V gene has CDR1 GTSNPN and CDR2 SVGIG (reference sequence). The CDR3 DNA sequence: TGTGCCGGATCCTGGGCAATCTCTGGAAACACCATATATTTT. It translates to CAGSWAISGNTIYF.

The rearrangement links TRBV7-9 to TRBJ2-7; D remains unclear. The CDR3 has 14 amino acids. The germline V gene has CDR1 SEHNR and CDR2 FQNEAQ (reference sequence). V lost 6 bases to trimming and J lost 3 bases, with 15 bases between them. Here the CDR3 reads CASRPEKTGYEQYF. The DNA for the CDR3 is TGTGCCAGCAGGCCAGAAAAGACGGGCTACGAGCAGTACTTC.

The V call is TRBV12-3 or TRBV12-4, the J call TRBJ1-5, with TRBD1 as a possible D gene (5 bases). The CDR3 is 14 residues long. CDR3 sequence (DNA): TGTGCTTCCCGGGGGGTAGAAGAAAATCAGCCCCAGCATTTT. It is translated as CASRGVEENQPQHF.

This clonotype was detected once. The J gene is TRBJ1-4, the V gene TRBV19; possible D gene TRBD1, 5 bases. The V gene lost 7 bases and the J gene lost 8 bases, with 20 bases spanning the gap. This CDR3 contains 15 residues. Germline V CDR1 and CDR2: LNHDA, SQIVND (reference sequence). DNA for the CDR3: TGTGCCAGTAATCGAGGAAGGGGTTACGGAGAAAAACTGTTTTTT. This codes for CASNRGRGYGEKLFF.

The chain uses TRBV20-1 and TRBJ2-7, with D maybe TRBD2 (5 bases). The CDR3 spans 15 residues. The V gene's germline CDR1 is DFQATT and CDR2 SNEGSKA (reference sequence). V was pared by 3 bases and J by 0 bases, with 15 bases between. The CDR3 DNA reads TGCAGTGCTAGCGGGGTCCGGAAGAGCTCCTACGAGCAGTACTTC. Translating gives CSASGVRKSSYEQYF.

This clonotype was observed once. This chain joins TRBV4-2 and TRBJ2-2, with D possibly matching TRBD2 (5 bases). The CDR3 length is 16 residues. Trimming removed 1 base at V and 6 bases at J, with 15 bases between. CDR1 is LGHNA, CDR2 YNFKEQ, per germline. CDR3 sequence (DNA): TGTGCCAGCAGCCAAGGAGGGTGGTCCTCGGCCGGGGAGCTGTTTTTT. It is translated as CASSQGGWSSAGELFF.

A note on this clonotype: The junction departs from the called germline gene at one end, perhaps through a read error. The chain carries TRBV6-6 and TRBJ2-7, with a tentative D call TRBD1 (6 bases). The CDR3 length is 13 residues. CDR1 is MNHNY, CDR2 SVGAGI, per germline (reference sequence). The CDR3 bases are TGTGCCAGCAGTAACTCACAGGGAGACGAGCAGTACTTC. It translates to CASSNSQGDEQYF.

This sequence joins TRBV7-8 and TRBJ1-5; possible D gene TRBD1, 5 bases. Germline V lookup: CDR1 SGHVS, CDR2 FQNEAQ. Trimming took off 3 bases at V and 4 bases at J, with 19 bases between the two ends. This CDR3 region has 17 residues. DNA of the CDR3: TGTGCCAGCAGCTTTGTGGGAGGGGCGAGCTTGAATCAGCCCCAGCATTTT. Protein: CASSFVGGASLNQPQHF.

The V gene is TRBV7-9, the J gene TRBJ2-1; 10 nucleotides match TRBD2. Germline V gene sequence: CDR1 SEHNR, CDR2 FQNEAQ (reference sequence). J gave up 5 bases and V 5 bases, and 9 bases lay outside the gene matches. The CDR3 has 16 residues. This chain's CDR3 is CASSRPLAGKDNEQFF. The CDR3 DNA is TGTGCCAGCAGCCGCCCACTAGCGGGAAAGGACAATGAGCAGTTCTTC.

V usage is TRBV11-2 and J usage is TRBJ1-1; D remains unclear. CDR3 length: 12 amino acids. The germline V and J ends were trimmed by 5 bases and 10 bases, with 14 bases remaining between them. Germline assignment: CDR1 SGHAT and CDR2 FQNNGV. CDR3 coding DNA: TGTGCCAGCAGCGAGGACGCAAGGCGAGCTTTCTTT. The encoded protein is CASSEDARRAFF.

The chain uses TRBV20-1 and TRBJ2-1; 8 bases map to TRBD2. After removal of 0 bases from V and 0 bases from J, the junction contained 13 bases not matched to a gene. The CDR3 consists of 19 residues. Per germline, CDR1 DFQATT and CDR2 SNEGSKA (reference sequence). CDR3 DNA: TGCAGTGCTAGAGATCAGCGGCCTCTTGCGGGGGGCTCCTACAATGAGCAGTTCTTC. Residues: CSARDQRPLAGGSYNEQFF.

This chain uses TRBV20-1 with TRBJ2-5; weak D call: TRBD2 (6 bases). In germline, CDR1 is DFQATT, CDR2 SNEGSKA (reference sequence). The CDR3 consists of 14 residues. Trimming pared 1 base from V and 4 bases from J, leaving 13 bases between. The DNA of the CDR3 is TGCAGTGCTAGAGCCCCGCGGGGTCTAGAGACCCAGTACTTC. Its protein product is CSARAPRGLETQYF.

The CDR3 reads CASNMEMNTEAFF. The CDR3 coding sequence is TGCGCCAGCAACATGGAGATGAACACTGAAGCTTTCTTT. V and J are TRBV5-1 and TRBJ1-1; D not certain. CDR3 length equals 13 residues. From germline, CDR1 is SGHRS and CDR2 YFSETQ. The V gene lost 6 bases and the J gene lost 0 bases, with 9 bases spanning the gap.

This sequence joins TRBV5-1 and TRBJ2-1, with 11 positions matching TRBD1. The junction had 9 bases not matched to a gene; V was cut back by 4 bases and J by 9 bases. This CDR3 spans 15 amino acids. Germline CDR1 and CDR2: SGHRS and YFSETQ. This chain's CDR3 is CASSEGQGGASEQFF. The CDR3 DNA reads TGCGCCAGCAGCGAGGGACAGGGGGGAGCGTCTGAGCAGTTCTTC.

The CDR3 region is CSATHRANTGELFF. The CDR3 bases are TGCAGTGCTACTCACCGTGCCAACACCGGGGAGCTGTTTTTT. This chain joins TRBV20-1 and TRBJ2-2; D not certain. The CDR3 is made up of 14 amino acids. Trimming cost V 4 bases and J 2 bases, with 11 bases left between them. Per the germline V gene, CDR1 is DFQATT and CDR2 is SNEGSKA (reference sequence).

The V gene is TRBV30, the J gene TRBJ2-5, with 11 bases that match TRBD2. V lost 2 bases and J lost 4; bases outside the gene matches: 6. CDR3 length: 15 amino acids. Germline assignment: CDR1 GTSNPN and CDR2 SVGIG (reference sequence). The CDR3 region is CAWSPLAGGLETQYF. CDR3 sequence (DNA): TGTGCCTGGAGTCCCCTAGCGGGGGGCCTAGAGACCCAGTACTTC.

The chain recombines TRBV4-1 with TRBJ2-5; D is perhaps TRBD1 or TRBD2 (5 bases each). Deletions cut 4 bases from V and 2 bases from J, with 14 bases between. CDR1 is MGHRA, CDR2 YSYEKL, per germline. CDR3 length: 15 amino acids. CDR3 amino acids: CASSRPGPQQETQYF. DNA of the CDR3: TGCGCCAGCAGCCGACCGGGACCACAACAAGAGACCCAGTACTTC.

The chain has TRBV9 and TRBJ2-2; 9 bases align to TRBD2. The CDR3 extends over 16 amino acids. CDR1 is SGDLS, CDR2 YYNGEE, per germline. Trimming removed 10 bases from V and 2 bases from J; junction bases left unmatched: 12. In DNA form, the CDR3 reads TGTGCCGGGAGTAGCGGGGGCTATTTCAACACCGGGGAGCTGTTTTTT. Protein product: CAGSSGGYFNTGELFF.

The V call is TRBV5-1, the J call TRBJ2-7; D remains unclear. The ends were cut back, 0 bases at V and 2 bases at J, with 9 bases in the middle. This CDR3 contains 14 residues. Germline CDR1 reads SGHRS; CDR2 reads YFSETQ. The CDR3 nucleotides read TGCGCCAGCAGCTTGGACAAACCAACCTACGAGCAGTACTTC. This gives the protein CASSLDKPTYEQYF.

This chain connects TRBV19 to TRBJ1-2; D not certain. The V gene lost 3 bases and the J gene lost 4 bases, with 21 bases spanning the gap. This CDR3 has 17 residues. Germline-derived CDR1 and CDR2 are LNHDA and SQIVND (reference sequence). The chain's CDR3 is CASSMSIQVGRIYGYTF. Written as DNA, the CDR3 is TGTGCCAGTAGTATGTCTATCCAGGTCGGGCGAATCTATGGCTACACCTTC.

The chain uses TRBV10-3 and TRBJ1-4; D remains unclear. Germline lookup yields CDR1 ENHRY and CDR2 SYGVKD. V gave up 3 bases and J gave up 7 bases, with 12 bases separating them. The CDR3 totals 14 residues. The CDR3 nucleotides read TGTGCCATCAGTGAAAGAGCAACCTTTGAAAAACTGTTTTTT. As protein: CAISERATFEKLFF.

The CDR3 DNA reads as TGTGCCAGCAGCAACCCAGGAAGGGGGGCTTTCAAAAACATTCAGTACTTC. Its protein is CASSNPGRGAFKNIQYF. The V and J genes are TRBV9 and TRBJ2-4; D is possibly TRBD1 or TRBD2 (6 bases each). V was trimmed by 4 bases and J by 3 bases, leaving 20 bases between them. CDR3 length equals 17 residues. Germline-derived CDR1 and CDR2 are SGDLS and YYNGEE.

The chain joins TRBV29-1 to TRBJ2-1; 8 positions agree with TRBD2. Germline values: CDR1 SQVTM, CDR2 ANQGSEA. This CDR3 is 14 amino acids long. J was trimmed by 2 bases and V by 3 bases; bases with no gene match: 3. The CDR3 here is CSVESGLAYNEQFF. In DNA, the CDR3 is TGCAGCGTTGAGTCGGGACTAGCCTACAATGAGCAGTTCTTC.

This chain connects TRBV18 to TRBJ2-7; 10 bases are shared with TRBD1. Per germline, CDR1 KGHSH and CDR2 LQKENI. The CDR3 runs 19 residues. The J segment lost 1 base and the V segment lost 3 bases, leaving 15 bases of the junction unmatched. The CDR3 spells CASSPLKSARDRGSYEQYF. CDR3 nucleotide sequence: TGTGCCAGCTCACCGCTGAAATCTGCCCGGGACAGGGGTTCCTACGAGCAGTACTTC.

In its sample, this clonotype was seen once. CDR3 DNA sequence: TGCAGCGTTCAGGACATACCGAGGAAAAAACTGTTTTTT. Translating gives CSVQDIPRKKLFF. The genes are TRBV29-1 and TRBJ1-4, with D perhaps matching TRBD1 (5 bases). This CDR3 has 13 amino acids. With 5 bases removed from V and 9 bases from J, the gap between germline ends came to 16 bases. Germline CDR1 reads SQVTM; CDR2 reads ANQGSEA.

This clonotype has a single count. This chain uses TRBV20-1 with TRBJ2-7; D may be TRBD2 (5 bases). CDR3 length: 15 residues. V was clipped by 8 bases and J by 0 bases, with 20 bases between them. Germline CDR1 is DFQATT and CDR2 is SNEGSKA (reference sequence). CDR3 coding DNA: TGCAGTCTTTCGGAATCCTCAAGCGGCTCCTACGAGCAGTACTTC. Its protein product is CSLSESSSGSYEQYF.

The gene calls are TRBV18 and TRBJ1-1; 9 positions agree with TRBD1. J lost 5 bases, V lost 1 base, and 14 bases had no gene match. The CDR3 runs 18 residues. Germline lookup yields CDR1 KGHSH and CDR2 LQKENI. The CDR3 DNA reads TGTGCCAGCTCACCACTGAATCAATTACAGGGGGCAGTGACTGAAGCTTTCTTT. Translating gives CASSPLNQLQGAVTEAFF.